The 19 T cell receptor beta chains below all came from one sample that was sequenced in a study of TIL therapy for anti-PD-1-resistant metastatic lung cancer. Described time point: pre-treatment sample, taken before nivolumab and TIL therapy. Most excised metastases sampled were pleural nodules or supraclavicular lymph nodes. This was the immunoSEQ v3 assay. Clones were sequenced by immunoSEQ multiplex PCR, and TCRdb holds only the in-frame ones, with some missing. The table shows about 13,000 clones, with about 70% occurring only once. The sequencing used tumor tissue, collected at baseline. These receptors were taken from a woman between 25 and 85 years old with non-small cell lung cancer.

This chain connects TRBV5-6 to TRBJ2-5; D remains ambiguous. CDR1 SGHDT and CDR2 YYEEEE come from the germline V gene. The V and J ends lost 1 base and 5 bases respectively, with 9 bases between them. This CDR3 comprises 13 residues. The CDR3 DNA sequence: TGTGCCAGCAGCTTGAGGAATGGGGAGACCCAGTACTTC. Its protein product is CASSLRNGETQYF.

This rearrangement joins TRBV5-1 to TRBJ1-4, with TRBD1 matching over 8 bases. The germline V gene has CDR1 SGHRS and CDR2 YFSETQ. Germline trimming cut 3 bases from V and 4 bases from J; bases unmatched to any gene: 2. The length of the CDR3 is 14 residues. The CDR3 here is CASSSGQVNEKLFF. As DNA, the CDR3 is TGCGCCAGCAGCTCGGGACAGGTTAATGAAAAACTGTTTTTT. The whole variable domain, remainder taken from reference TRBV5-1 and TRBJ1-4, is KAGVTQTPRYLIKTRGQQVTLSCSPISGHRSVSWYQQTPGQGLQFLFEYFSETQRNKGNFPGRFSGRQFSNSRSEMNVSTLELGDSALYLCASSSGQVNEKLFFGSGTQLSVL.

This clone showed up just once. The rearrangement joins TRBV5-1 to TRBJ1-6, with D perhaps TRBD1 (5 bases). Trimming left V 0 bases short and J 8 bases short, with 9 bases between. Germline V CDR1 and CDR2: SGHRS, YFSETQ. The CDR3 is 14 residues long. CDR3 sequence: CASSLAGGDSPLHF. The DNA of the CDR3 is TGCGCCAGCAGCTTGGCCGGGGGAGATTCACCCCTCCACTTT.

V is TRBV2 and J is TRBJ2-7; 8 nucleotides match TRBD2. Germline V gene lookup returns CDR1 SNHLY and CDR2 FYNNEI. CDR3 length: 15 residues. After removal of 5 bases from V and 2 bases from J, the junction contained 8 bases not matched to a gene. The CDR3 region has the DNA TGTGCCAGCAGTTCCAGCGGGAGAGGTCCCTACGAGCAGTACTTC. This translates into CASSSSGRGPYEQYF.

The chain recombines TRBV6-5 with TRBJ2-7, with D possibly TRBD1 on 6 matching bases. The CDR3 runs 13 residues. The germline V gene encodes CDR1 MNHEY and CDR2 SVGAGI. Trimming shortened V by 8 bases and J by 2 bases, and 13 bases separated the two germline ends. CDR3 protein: CASGWGPTYEQYF. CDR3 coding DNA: TGTGCCAGCGGTTGGGGGCCCACCTACGAGCAGTACTTC.

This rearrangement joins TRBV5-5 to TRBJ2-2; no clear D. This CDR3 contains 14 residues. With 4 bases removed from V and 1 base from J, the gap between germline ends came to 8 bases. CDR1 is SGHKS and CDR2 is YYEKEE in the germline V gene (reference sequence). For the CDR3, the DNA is TGTGCCAGCAGCGGTCCGGGGAACACCGGGGAGCTGTTTTTT. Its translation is CASSGPGNTGELFF.

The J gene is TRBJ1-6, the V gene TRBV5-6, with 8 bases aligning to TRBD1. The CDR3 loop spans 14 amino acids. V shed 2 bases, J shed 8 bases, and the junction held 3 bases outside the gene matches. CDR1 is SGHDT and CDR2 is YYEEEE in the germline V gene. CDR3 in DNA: TGTGCCAGCAGCTTACAGGGGGATTATTCACCCCTCCACTTT. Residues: CASSLQGDYSPLHF.

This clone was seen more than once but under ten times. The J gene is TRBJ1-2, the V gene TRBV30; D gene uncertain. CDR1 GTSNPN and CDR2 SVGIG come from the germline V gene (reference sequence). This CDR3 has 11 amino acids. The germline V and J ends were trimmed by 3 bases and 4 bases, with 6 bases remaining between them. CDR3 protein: CAWSDTYGYTF. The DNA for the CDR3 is TGTGCCTGGAGCGACACCTATGGCTACACCTTC.

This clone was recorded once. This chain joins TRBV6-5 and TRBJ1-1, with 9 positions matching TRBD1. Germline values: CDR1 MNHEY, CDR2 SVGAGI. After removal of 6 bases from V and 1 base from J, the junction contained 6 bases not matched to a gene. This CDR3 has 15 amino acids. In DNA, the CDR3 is TGTGCCAGCAGCTTAAACAGGGGGCGGAACACTGAAGCTTTCTTT. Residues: CASSLNRGRNTEAFF.

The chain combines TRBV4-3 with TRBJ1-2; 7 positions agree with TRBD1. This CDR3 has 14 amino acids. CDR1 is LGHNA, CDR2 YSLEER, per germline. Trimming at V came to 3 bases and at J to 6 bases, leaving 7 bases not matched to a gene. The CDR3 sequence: CASSQEGGGHGYTF. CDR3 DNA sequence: TGCGCCAGCAGCCAGGAGGGAGGGGGCCATGGCTACACCTTC.

The CDR3 protein is CASSLDRGRNTIYF. Here the CDR3 DNA reads TGTGCCAGCAGCTTAGACAGGGGAAGAAACACCATATATTTT. The chain carries TRBV7-9 and TRBJ1-3; the match to TRBD1 covers 7 bases. Per germline, CDR1 SEHNR and CDR2 FQNEAQ (reference sequence). J gave up 5 bases and V 1 base, and 2 bases lay outside the gene matches. There are 14 residues in the CDR3.

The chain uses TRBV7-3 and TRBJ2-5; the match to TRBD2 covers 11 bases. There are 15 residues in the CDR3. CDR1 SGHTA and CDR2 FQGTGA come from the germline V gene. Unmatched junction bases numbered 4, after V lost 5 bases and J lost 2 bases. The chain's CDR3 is CASSVGLAEQETQYF. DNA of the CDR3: TGTGCCAGCAGCGTGGGACTAGCGGAACAAGAGACCCAGTACTTC.

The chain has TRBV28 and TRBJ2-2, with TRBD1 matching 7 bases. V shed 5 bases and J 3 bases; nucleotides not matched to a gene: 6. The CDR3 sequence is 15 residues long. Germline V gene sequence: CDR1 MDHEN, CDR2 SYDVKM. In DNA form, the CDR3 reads TGTGCCAGCAGTGCGGCTGACAGGGACACCGGGGAGCTGTTTTTT. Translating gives CASSAADRDTGELFF. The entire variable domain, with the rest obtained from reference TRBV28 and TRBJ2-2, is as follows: DVKVTQSSRYLVKRTGEKVFLECVQDMDHENMFWYRQDPGLGLRLIYFSYDVKMKEKGDIPEGYSVSREKKERFSLILESASTNQTSMYLCASSAADRDTGELFFGEGSRLTVL.

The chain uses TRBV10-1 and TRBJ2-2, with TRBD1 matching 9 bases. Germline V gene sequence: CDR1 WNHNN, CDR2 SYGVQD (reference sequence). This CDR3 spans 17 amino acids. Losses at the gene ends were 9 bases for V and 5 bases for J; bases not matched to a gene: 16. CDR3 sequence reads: CASNDIYRGRLTGELFF. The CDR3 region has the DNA TGCGCCAGTAATGACATCTACAGGGGGCGACTGACCGGGGAGCTGTTTTTT.

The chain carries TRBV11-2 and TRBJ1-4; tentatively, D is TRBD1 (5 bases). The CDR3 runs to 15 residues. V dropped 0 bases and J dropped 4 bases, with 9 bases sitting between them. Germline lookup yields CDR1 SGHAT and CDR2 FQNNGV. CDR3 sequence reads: CASSLDFDSNEKLFF. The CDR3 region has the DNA TGTGCCAGCAGCTTAGATTTCGACAGTAATGAAAAACTGTTTTTT.

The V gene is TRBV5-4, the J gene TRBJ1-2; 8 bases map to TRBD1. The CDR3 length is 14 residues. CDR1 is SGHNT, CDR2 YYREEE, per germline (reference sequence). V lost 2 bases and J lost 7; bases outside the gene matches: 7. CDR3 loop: CASSFDTGGSGYTF. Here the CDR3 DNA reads TGTGCCAGCAGCTTCGATACAGGGGGGAGTGGCTACACCTTC.

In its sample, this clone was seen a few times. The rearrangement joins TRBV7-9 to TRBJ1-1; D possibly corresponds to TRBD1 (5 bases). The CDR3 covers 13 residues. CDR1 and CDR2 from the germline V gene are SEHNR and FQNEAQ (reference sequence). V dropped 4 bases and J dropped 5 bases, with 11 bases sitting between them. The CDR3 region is CASSYSGTTEAFF. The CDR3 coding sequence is TGTGCCAGCAGCTATTCAGGGACGACTGAAGCTTTCTTT.

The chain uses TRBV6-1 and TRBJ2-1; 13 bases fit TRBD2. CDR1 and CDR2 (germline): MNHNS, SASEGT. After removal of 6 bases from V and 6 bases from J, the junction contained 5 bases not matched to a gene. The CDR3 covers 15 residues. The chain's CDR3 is CASRLTSGGTNEQFF. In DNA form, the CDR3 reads TGTGCCAGCAGATTGACTAGCGGGGGGACCAATGAGCAGTTCTTC.

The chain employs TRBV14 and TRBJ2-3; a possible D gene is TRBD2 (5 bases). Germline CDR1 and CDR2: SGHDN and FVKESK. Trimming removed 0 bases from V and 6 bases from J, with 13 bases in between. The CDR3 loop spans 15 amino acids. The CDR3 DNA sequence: TGTGCCAGCAGCCAAGAATTCTCGGGGTCCGATACGCAGTATTTT. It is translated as CASSQEFSGSDTQYF. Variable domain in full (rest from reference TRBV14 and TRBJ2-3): EAGVTQFPSHSVIEKGQTVTLRCDPISGHDNLYWYRRVMGKEIKFLLHFVKESKQDESGMPNNRFLAERTGGTYSTLKVQPAELEDSGVYFCASSQEFSGSDTQYFGPGTRLTVL.